The rows below give T cell receptor beta chains drawn from one sample of a study of beta chain features in type 1 diabetes. TCRdb keeps only in-frame clones here, not all; method: immunoSEQ multiplex PCR. Altogether 130,000 or so clones are present, approximately 9.2% being singletons, with the ten largest covering around 0.63%. The sample consisted of central memory CD4+ T cells from blood. These receptor sequences come from a man younger than 30 in good health. CDR3s leave out the opening cysteine and the closing phenylalanine or tryptophan. Only part of the rows carry a size: once, few, many, or a class if the clone is expanded.

size | V | CDR3
few | TRBV7-2 | ASSLAVSGDSPLH
- | TRBV9 | ASSYTVVSSPLH
- | TRBV4-2 | ASSQTSGSDTQY
- | TRBV9 | ASSKAGGNQPQH
few | TRBV4-1 | ASSPRQGSYEQY
few | TRBV7-7 | ASSLPGLGETQY
many | TRBV23-1 | ASRRDCYSGNTIY
- | TRBV28 | ASSMGARETQY
many | TRBV4-2 | ASSQDSDRVYGYT
- | TRBV18 | ASSPPFWDRLSYNEQF
- | TRBV28 | ASSTPGQGNYGYT
- | TRBV5-1 | ASRESSYGYT
few | TRBV29-1 | SVPSGGAIMNTEAF
- | TRBV7-3 | ASTEGTSSYNEQF
- | TRBV15 | ATSRDPGSGSPLH
few | TRBV18 | ASSPTPTGSGDSNQPQH
- | TRBV7-6 | ASSVPGSKETQY
few | TRBV7-2 | ASSLDAGTYGYT
few | TRBV27 | ASSLDNRGETQY
- | TRBV7-9 | ASSFSNRQETQY
- | TRBV4-3 | ASSQDRGNPNYEQY
few | TRBV7-2 | ASHRATGELF
few | TRBV2 | ASRASGGAYNEQF
- | TRBV19 | ASSRLAGGPSVYNEQF
few | TRBV4-2 | ASSRSAGGGSYNEQF
- | TRBV4-3 | ASSQDGRAGEGEKLF
- | TRBV6-5 | ASSYKGTSGTDTQY
- | TRBV7-9 | ASSLPGQGSNQPQH
- | TRBV7-2 | ASSLAGTGAGANVLT
many | TRBV7-2 | ASSLQGRGGTDTQY
few | TRBV28 | ASSLTSGGRNEQF
few | TRBV6-4 | ASSDSSVDGYT
few | TRBV2 | ASFWQGTEQY
- | TRBV28 | ASSVDRQNSPLH
few | TRBV28 | ASSLRGSSGNTIY
many | TRBV2 | ASRAGAFSADTQY
- | TRBV7-2 | ASSLRLAGTDTQY
- | TRBV2 | ASRNRWSNQPQH
few | TRBV7-9 | ASSSGETQY
- | TRBV10-3 | AISESLAGASYEQY
- | TRBV5-1 | ASSKGTGANYGYT
- | TRBV4-3 | ASSQGGGLTGELF
few | TRBV6-6 | ASSFRDTGELF
- | TRBV29-1 | SVEGQDQETQY
- | TRBV7-8 | ASSLAGGAGTGELF
few | TRBV14 | ASSLRDSSSYEQY
- | TRBV7-2 | ASSLTGAQETQY
- | TRBV21-1 | ASSPRTVQPQH
- | TRBV6-5 | ATQGQGYYGYT
many | TRBV28 | ASLRSVQY